The next 2 T cell receptor beta chains were all read from a single sample in a study of siplizumab effects on memory and regulatory T cells. Measured with immunoSEQ multiplex PCR; TCRdb has only the in-frame clones, and not every one. The table records roughly 100,000 clones, roughly 92% of them present only once. The sequencing input was Tregs sorted from blood. The receptors originated from a human donor in good health.

This clone was found once. The V call is TRBV7-9, the J call TRBJ1-2; possible D gene TRBD1, 5 bases. The V gene lost 5 bases and the J gene lost 8 bases, with 15 bases spanning the gap. Germline loops: CDR1 SEHNR, CDR2 FQNEAQ (reference sequence). The CDR3 is 13 amino acids. The CDR3 sequence is CASSPEGFLGYTF. Written as DNA, the CDR3 is TGTGCCAGCAGCCCAGAGGGGTTCCTGGGCTACACCTTC.

This chain connects TRBV5-6 to TRBJ1-2, with 7 nucleotides matching TRBD1. The CDR3 is 14 amino acids. The germline V gene encodes CDR1 SGHDT and CDR2 YYEEEE. With V trimmed by 4 bases and J by 8 bases, 11 bases remained unmatched. The chain's CDR3 is CASSGEGQVGGYTF. CDR3 in DNA: TGTGCCAGCAGCGGTGAAGGACAGGTCGGGGGCTACACCTTC.